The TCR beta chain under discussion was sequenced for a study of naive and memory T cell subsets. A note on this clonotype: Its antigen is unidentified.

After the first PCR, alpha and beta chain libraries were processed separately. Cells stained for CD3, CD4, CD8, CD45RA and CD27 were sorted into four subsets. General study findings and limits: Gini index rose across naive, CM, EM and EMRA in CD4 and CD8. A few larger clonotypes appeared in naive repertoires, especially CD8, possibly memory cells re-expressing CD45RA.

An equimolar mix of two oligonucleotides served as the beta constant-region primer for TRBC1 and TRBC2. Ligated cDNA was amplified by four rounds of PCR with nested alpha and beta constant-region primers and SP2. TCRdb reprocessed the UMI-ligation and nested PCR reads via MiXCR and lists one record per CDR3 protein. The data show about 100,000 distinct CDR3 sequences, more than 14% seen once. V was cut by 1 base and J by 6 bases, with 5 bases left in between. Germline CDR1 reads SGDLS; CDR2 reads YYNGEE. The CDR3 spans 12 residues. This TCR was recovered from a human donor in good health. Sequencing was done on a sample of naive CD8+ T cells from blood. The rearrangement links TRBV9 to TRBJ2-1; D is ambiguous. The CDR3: CASSVLANEQFF. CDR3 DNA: TGTGCCAGCAGCGTACTGGCCAATGAGCAGTTCTTC. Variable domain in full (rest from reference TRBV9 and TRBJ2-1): DSGVTQTPKHLITATGQRVTLRCSPRSGDLSVYWYQQSLDQGLQFLIQYYNGEERAKGNILERFSAQQFPDLHSELNLSSLELGDSALYFCASSVLANEQFFGPGTRLTVL.